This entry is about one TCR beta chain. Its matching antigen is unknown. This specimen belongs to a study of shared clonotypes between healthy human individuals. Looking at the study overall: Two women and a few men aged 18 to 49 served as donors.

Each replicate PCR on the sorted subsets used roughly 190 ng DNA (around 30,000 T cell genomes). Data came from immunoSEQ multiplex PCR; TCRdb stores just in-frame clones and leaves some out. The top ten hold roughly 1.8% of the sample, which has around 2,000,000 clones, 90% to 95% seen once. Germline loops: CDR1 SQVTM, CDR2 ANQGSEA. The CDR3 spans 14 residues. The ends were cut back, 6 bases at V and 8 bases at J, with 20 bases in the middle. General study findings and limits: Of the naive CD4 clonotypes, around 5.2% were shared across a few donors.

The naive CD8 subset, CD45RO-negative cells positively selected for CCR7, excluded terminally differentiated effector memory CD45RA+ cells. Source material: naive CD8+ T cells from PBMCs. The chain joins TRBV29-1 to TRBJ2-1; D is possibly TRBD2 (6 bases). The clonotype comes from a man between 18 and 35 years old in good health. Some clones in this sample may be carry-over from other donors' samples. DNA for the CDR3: TGCAGCGTGGGCTCCACGGGGGAGGCGGATGAGCAGTTCTTC. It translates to CSVGSTGEADEQFF.